This T cell receptor (beta chain) was sequenced in a study of T cell changes during pregnancy in multiple sclerosis. Produced via immunoSEQ multiplex PCR; TCRdb's table is partial and in-frame only. This sample has tens of thousands of clones, with over 85% found just once. The sequencing here drew on CD4+ T cells from peripheral blood mononuclear cells, taken before pregnancy. The source of this sequence is a female donor with multiple sclerosis, enrolled in a pregnancy study.

The CDR3 spells CASSHPDRNIDGYTF. For the CDR3, the DNA is TGTGCCAGCAGCCATCCGGACAGGAATATAGATGGCTACACCTTC. The gene calls are TRBV4-2 and TRBJ1-2; 7 bases are shared with TRBD1. This CDR3 comprises 15 residues. The germline CDR1 and CDR2 sequences are LGHNA and YNFKEQ. Losses at the gene ends were 3 bases for V and 6 bases for J; bases not matched to a gene: 10.